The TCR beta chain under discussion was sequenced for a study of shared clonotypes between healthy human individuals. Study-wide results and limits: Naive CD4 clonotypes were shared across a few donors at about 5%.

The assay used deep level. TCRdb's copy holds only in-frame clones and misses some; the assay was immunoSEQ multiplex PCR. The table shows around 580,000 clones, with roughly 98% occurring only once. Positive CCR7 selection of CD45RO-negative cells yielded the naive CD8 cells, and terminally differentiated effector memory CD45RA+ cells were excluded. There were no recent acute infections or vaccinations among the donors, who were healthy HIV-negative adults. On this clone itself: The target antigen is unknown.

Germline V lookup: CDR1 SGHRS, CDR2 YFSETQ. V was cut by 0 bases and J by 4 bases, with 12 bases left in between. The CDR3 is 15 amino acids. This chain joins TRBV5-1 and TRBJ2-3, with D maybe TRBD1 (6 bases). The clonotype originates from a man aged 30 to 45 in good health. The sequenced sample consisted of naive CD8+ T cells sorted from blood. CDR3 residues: CASSLAQGGADTQYF. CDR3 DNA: TGCGCCAGCAGCTTGGCACAGGGTGGCGCAGATACGCAGTATTTT. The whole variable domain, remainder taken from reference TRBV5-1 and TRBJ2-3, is KAGVTQTPRYLIKTRGQQVTLSCSPISGHRSVSWYQQTPGQGLQFLFEYFSETQRNKGNFPGRFSGRQFSNSRSEMNVSTLELGDSALYLCASSLAQGGADTQYFGPGTRLTVL.